These T cell receptor beta chains were read from a single sample in a study of OX40 agonist ivuxolimab in advanced cancers. Sequenced by immunoSEQ multiplex PCR; TCRdb stores in-frame clones only, minus some. Of approximately 80,000 clones in the sample, about nine tenths are singletons; the top ten hold about 6.6%. Material: CD4+ or CD8+ T cells sorted from blood, obtained in a trial of the OX40 agonist ivuxolimab. These receptors were taken from an adult with an advanced solid tumor such as melanoma, head and neck, liver or kidney cancer. Each CDR3 is given with its conserved first and last residue. D genes are given only for firm matches. For some rows the clone size is stated as once, few or many, or as a class when expanded; others skip it.

>TRBV30|-|TRBD1|TRBJ2-7
CAWTGTGPHEQYF
TGTGCCTGGACCGGGACAGGGCCCCACGAGCAGTACTTC
>TRBV7-6|once|-|TRBJ2-1
CASSLAGGEVYEQFF
TGTGCCAGCAGCTTAGCAGGGGGAGAAGTCTATGAGCAGTTCTTC
>TRBV5-6|-|-|TRBJ2-3
CASSLDPIRDTQYF
TGTGCCAGCAGCCTGGACCCAATCAGGGATACGCAGTATTTT
>TRBV18|-|-|TRBJ1-1
CASSPQTGSNTEAFF
TGTGCCAGCTCACCACAAACAGGTTCTAACACTGAAGCTTTCTTT
>TRBV28|-|-|TRBJ2-5
CASRDTKETQYF
TGTGCCAGTCGGGACACCAAAGAGACCCAGTACTTC
>TRBV7-9|-|-|TRBJ2-3
CASSPRRGHGTDTQYF
TGTGCCAGCAGCCCCAGAAGGGGACACGGGACAGATACGCAGTATTTT
>TRBV5-1|-|-|TRBJ1-4
CASSPLSAGEGEEKLFF
TGCGCCAGCAGCCCCCTTTCGGCCGGGGAAGGGGAGGAAAAACTGTTTTTT
>TRBV28|-|-|TRBJ2-7
CASSLTPSRLGEQYF
TGTGCCAGCAGTTTAACCCCCTCCAGGTTGGGGGAGCAGTACTTC
>TRBV5-1|-|-|TRBJ1-2
CASRYRGSSDYGYTF
TGCGCCAGCAGGTACCGGGGGTCTTCGGACTATGGCTACACCTTC
>TRBV7-8|-|TRBD2|TRBJ2-3
CASSLRLAGGSYTDTQYF
TGTGCCAGCAGCTTACGGCTAGCGGGAGGCTCTTACACAGATACGCAGTATTTT
>TRBV5-1|-|-|TRBJ2-2
CASSRGRGGTGELFF
TGCGCCAGCAGTAGGGGCCGGGGAGGCACCGGGGAGCTGTTTTTT
>TRBV5-1|-|TRBD2|TRBJ2-1
CASSLGSSGGSNEQFF
TGCGCCAGCAGCTTGGGTAGTAGCGGGGGAAGCAATGAGCAGTTCTTC